This is a list of T cell receptor beta chains from one sample in a study of blood T cells in healthy people across ages. TCRdb re-analysed the 5' RACE reads in MiXCR, keeping a single row per CDR3 protein. This table has 1.5 million to 2 million distinct CDR3 sequences, 34% appearing once. Sequences were obtained from blood. Receptor source: a woman in her twenties or thirties in good health. CDR3s include the opening cysteine and the closing phenylalanine or tryptophan. D genes are given only for firm matches. The size field is filled for only some rows; it gives once, few, many or a size class.

v_gene,len,abundance,d_gene,j_gene,CDR3nt,CDR3aa
TRBV9,17,NA,TRBD2,TRBJ2-3,TGTGCCAGCAGCGTAGGGACTAGCGGGAGCTTGGCAGATACGCAGTATTTT,CASSVGTSGSLADTQYF
TRBV20-1,14,few,NA,TRBJ1-2,TGCAGTGCTAGAGATCGAAGGGCGGGCTATGGCTACACCTTC,CSARDRRAGYGYTF
TRBV6-1,15,NA,TRBD1,TRBJ2-7,TGTGCCAGCAGTGAAGCAGGCAGGGGGCTCGACGAGCAGTACTTC,CASSEAGRGLDEQYF
TRBV11-1,16,few,NA,TRBJ2-6,TGTGCCAGCAGCACAAGGGCAGCCAGGGGGGCCAACGTCCTGACTTTC,CASSTRAARGANVLTF
TRBV6-5,15,NA,NA,TRBJ2-1,TGTGCCAGCAGTGTACACGACAGGCGGGTCAATGAGCAGTTCTTC,CASSVHDRRVNEQFF
TRBV20-1,17,NA,NA,TRBJ2-1,TGCAGTGCTAGAGATTTTGCCATAGGAGGCTCCTACAATGAGCAGTTCTTC,CSARDFAIGGSYNEQFF
TRBV5-1,14,NA,NA,TRBJ1-2,TGCGCCAGCAGCCCCCCGCGCAGGGGCGGAGGCTACACCTTC,CASSPPRRGGGYTF
TRBV29-1,11,few,NA,TRBJ1-2,TGCAGCGCCTTGTCAGACTATGGCTACACCTTC,CSALSDYGYTF
TRBV6-6,12,NA,TRBD1,TRBJ1-1,TGTGCCAGCAGTTCGGGACAGGGTGAAGCTTTCTTT,CASSSGQGEAFF
TRBV15,15,NA,NA,TRBJ2-7,TGTGCCACCGGCAGAGGCCAGGACATAGCCTACGAGCAGTACTTC,CATGRGQDIAYEQYF
TRBV3-1,16,few,TRBD1,TRBJ2-5,TGTGCCAGCAGCCATCGGAGGACAGGGGGCGAAGAGACCCAGTACTTC,CASSHRRTGGEETQYF
TRBV6-6,14,NA,NA,TRBJ1-4,TGTGCCAGCAGCCACCCGGTGGCTAATGAAAAACTGTTTTTT,CASSHPVANEKLFF
TRBV4-1,15,many,NA,TRBJ2-7,TGCGCCAGCAGCCACCCCCCGGGCAGACTCTACGAGCAGTACTTC,CASSHPPGRLYEQYF
TRBV6-5,14,NA,TRBD2,TRBJ2-2,TGTGCCAGCAGTTCTTTTGGTTCGAGCGGGGAGCGGTTTTTT,CASSSFGSSGERFF
TRBV4-2,15,NA,NA,TRBJ1-6,TGTGCCAGCAGCCAAGATAGGGGATGGGATTCACCCCTCCACTTT,CASSQDRGWDSPLHF
TRBV12-3/TRBV12-4,16,few,TRBD2,TRBJ2-7,TGTGCCAGCAGTCAGGGACTAGCGGGGCGCACCTACGAGCAGTACTTC,CASSQGLAGRTYEQYF
TRBV24-1,19,NA,TRBD2,TRBJ2-1,TGTGCCACCAGTGATCCCCTTACTAGCGGGAGGCCCCTCTACAATGAGCAGTTCTTC,CATSDPLTSGRPLYNEQFF
TRBV20-1,14,many,NA,TRBJ2-3,TGCAGTGCAGGGGGTGTGGGGTCCACAGATACGCAGTATTTT,CSAGGVGSTDTQYF
TRBV12-3/TRBV12-4,18,NA,NA,TRBJ2-6,TGTGCCAGCAGTACAGGGTCCTATAGAGAGCCTGGGGCCAACGTCCTGACTTTC,CASSTGSYREPGANVLTF
TRBV3-1,16,NA,TRBD2,TRBJ2-7,TGTGCCAGCAGCCAAGTCGGGCTAGCGGGGAACTACGAGCAGTACTTC,CASSQVGLAGNYEQYF
TRBV4-1,13,NA,NA,TRBJ2-3,TGCGCCAGCAGCCTTCGGATGACAGATACGCAGTATTTT,CASSLRMTDTQYF
TRBV7-2,15,few,NA,TRBJ1-1,TGTGCCAGCGCCCCGCCGGGCCCTGTCCCAAGAGAAGCTTTCTTT,CASAPPGPVPREAFF
TRBV5-5,14,NA,TRBD1,TRBJ1-2,TGTGCCAGCAGCTCAATCACAGGGGTTGATGGCTACACCTTC,CASSSITGVDGYTF
TRBV5-1,15,few,NA,TRBJ2-1,TGCGCCAGCAGCTTGACCGCGGAGCGATACAATGAGCAGTTCTTC,CASSLTAERYNEQFF
TRBV5-1,15,few,TRBD2,TRBJ2-4,TGCGCCAGCAGCTTGGGGGGGACTACTTCTACGGGGCAGTACTTC,CASSLGGTTSTGQYF
TRBV13,16,NA,TRBD2,TRBJ2-3,TGTGCCAGCAGCTTAAGAAGCGGGAAGAGCACAGATACGCAGTATTTT,CASSLRSGKSTDTQYF
TRBV10-2,14,NA,NA,TRBJ2-1,TGCGCCAGCAGTGAGTCGGCCGGGGGCTACGAGCAGTTCTTC,CASSESAGGYEQFF
TRBV10-3,16,NA,NA,TRBJ1-2,TGTGCCATCAGTGAGCCCTATAGATCCCTTAACTATGGCTACACCTTC,CAISEPYRSLNYGYTF
TRBV11-2,13,few,NA,TRBJ2-5,TGTGCCAGCAGCTTAGGGGGAGTGGCGACCCAGTACTTC,CASSLGGVATQYF
TRBV5-6,14,NA,NA,TRBJ2-3,TGTGCCAGCAGCTTGGTGCAGGGATCGGATACGCAGTATTTT,CASSLVQGSDTQYF
TRBV10-1,13,many,NA,TRBJ2-1,TGCGCCAGCAGTAAGGGACTTAACAATGAGCAGTTCTTC,CASSKGLNNEQFF
TRBV15,14,few,NA,TRBJ1-2,TGTGCCACCAGCAGAGCCAGGGGAAGAGGTGGCTACACCTTC,CATSRARGRGGYTF
TRBV6-1,13,NA,NA,TRBJ2-7,TGTGCCAGCAGTGATTGGACAGTCTCCGAGCAGTACTTC,CASSDWTVSEQYF
TRBV7-2,13,few,NA,TRBJ1-2,TGTGCCAGCAGCTTTGACCCTTATGACGGCTACACCTTC,CASSFDPYDGYTF
TRBV7-8,17,few,NA,TRBJ2-6,TGTGCCAGCAGCTTACCACCAAGGGGGGCTGGGGCCAACGTCCGGACTTTC,CASSLPPRGAGANVRTF
TRBV28,15,NA,NA,TRBJ2-3,TGTGCCAGCAGTTTGGTGGGACGACTCCTTGATACGCAGTATTTT,CASSLVGRLLDTQYF
TRBV4-1,14,NA,NA,TRBJ1-1,TGCGCCAGCAGCCGAGACCTGAGGGACACTGAAGCTTTCTTT,CASSRDLRDTEAFF
TRBV7-6,17,NA,TRBD2,TRBJ2-7,TGTGCCAGCAGCCCGGGACTAGCGGGGCCCGACTCCTACGAGCAGTACTTC,CASSPGLAGPDSYEQYF
TRBV3-1,16,NA,TRBD2,TRBJ2-1,TGTGCCAGCAGCCTCCGTAGCGGGGGGGGCTACAATGAGCAGTTCTTC,CASSLRSGGGYNEQFF
TRBV5-1,15,NA,NA,TRBJ2-1,TGCGCCAGCAGCTTGGGACTCCACCCCTACAATGAGCAGTTCTTC,CASSLGLHPYNEQFF
TRBV3-1,17,NA,NA,TRBJ2-5,TGTGCCAGCAGCCCCTCATACCCGACTGGGGGGCAAGAGACCCAGTACTTC,CASSPSYPTGGQETQYF
TRBV27,14,few,TRBD1,TRBJ2-7,TGTGCCAGCAGTTTCGCGATAAGGGGGCATGAGCAGTACTTC,CASSFAIRGHEQYF
TRBV5-1,16,few,TRBD1,TRBJ2-1,TGCGCCAGCAGCCAAGGGACAGGGAACTCCTACAATGAGCAGTTCTTC,CASSQGTGNSYNEQFF
TRBV6-1,15,few,TRBD2,TRBJ2-5,TGTGCCAGCAGTGAGGACGGGGGGTACCAAGAGACCCAGTACTTC,CASSEDGGYQETQYF
TRBV4-1,16,NA,TRBD1,TRBJ1-5,TGCGCCAGCAGCCTATCCGGGACAGGGTCCAATCAGCCCCAGCATTTT,CASSLSGTGSNQPQHF
TRBV7-3,13,few,NA,TRBJ2-1,TGTGCCAGCAGCGTTACTAGCTCCCATGAGCAGTTCTTC,CASSVTSSHEQFF
TRBV6-1,14,NA,NA,TRBJ2-1,TGTGCCAGCAGTGAAGTACTTCTGGCCAATGAGCAGTTCTTC,CASSEVLLANEQFF
TRBV9,11,NA,NA,TRBJ2-7,TGTGCCAGCAGCCCAGGTTACAAGCAGTACTTC,CASSPGYKQYF
TRBV6-5,15,NA,NA,TRBJ2-2,TGTGCCAGCATCCCCCGCGCTTTGGCGACCGGGGAGCTGTTTTTT,CASIPRALATGELFF
TRBV6-1,14,NA,NA,TRBJ1-2,TGTGCCAGCAGTGTGCCCAGGGAGTACTATGGCTACACCTTC,CASSVPREYYGYTF
TRBV7-9,17,NA,NA,TRBJ1-1,TGTGCCAGCAGCCCCACTTCATTGGGAACCTGGAACACTGAAGCTTTCTTT,CASSPTSLGTWNTEAFF
TRBV7-9,15,few,TRBD1,TRBJ2-5,TGTGCCAGCAGCTACTTACAGGGGGTCTTAGAGACCCAGTACTTC,CASSYLQGVLETQYF
TRBV20-1,14,few,TRBD2,TRBJ2-7,TGCAGTGCCCATCTAGCGGGAGGTCGGCACGAGCAGTACTTC,CSAHLAGGRHEQYF
TRBV20-1,16,NA,NA,TRBJ2-1,TGCAGTGCTAGAGATAGTCATGAGGGGTCGAGGAATGAGCAGTTCTTC,CSARDSHEGSRNEQFF
TRBV28,14,NA,NA,TRBJ2-5,TGTGCCAGCAGTTTCCAGGAGCCTCAAGAGACCCAGTACTTC,CASSFQEPQETQYF